These 21 T cell receptor beta chains share one sample of origin, sequenced in a study of regulatory T cells in long-lasting Graves disease. Time point indicated: persistent/refractory GD, antithyroid drugs over 5 years with positive TRAb. The TCR library was made from RNA that had been extracted from PBMCs in TRIzol. To make TCR beta libraries, researchers used iRepertoire HTBI primers and Arm-PCR of CDR3 regions. One entry per CDR3 protein results from TCRdb running MiXCR on the multiplex PCR reads. Of 300,000 to 400,000 distinct CDR3 sequences listed, roughly 21% were seen once; the top ten hold approximately 31%. This sample comprised peripheral blood mononuclear cells (PBMCs), obtained when the disease was refractory, from a patient treated with antithyroid drugs. The receptors derive from a female donor with Graves disease.

There are many counts of this clonotype. The chain is built from TRBV20-1 and TRBJ1-5; D may be TRBD1 (5 bases). Per the germline V gene, CDR1 is DFQATT and CDR2 is SNEGSKA (reference sequence). V was pared by 6 bases and J by 5 bases, with 17 bases between. CDR3 length: 14 amino acids. The CDR3 nucleotides are TGCAGTGCGGAGGTGGCAGGGTTCCATCAGCCCCAGCATTTT. Its protein is CSAEVAGFHQPQHF.

This clonotype was found many times. The V and J genes are TRBV2 and TRBJ2-5; D perhaps matches TRBD1 (6 bases). This CDR3 has 14 residues. V gave up 7 bases and J gave up 5 bases, with 17 bases separating them. Germline V gives CDR1 SNHLY, CDR2 FYNNEI. The CDR3 region is CASTTWERGETQYF. CDR3 bases: TGTGCCAGCACAACCTGGGAGAGGGGGGAGACCCAGTACTTC.

J is TRBJ2-3 and V is TRBV6-1, with D tentatively TRBD1 or TRBD2 (5 bases each). CDR3 length: 13 residues. Trimming shortened V by 6 bases and J by 1 base, and 8 bases separated the two germline ends. The V gene's germline CDR1 is MNHNS and CDR2 SASEGT. The CDR3 reads CASRRDRTDTQYF. CDR3 DNA sequence: TGTGCCAGCAGAAGGGACCGCACAGATACGCAGTATTTT.

This clonotype was recorded many times. This chain connects TRBV10-3 to TRBJ1-1, with D hard to call. This CDR3 region has 12 residues. Germline assignment: CDR1 ENHRY and CDR2 SYGVKD. V was cut by 7 bases and J by 7 bases, with 13 bases left in between. The CDR3 reads CAIIGKEGEAFF. Here the CDR3 DNA reads TGTGCCATCATTGGGAAAGAGGGTGAAGCTTTCTTT.

This sequence joins TRBV6-5 and TRBJ2-7; D is undetermined. There are 14 residues in the CDR3. Germline V CDR1 and CDR2: MNHEY, SVGAGI. Trimming cost V 0 bases and J 2 bases, with 8 bases left between them. CDR3 in amino acids: CASSYSAYPYEQYF. CDR3 in DNA: TGTGCCAGCAGTTACTCAGCATATCCCTACGAGCAGTACTTC.

This clonotype was detected ten times or more. The genes are TRBV28 and TRBJ2-7; possibly TRBD1 for D (6 bases). The CDR3 consists of 16 residues. Trimming removed 2 bases from V and 0 bases from J, with 14 bases in between. Germline assignment: CDR1 MDHEN and CDR2 SYDVKM. CDR3: CASSLGVATGSYEQYF. The DNA for the CDR3 is TGTGCCAGCAGTTTAGGGGTGGCGACAGGCTCCTACGAGCAGTACTTC.

This clonotype has at least ten counts. J is TRBJ2-6 and V is TRBV9; a weak D match, TRBD1 (8 bases). Germline V lookup: CDR1 SGDLS, CDR2 YYNGEE. CDR3 length equals 20 residues. V was shortened by 4 bases and J by 0 bases, with 23 bases between the two germline ends. The CDR3 loop is CASSIRQGRDLGSGANVLTF. For the CDR3, the DNA is TGTGCCAGCAGCATTCGACAGGGGAGGGACCTTGGCTCTGGGGCCAACGTCCTGACTTTC.

At least ten counts were recorded for this clonotype. The chain combines TRBV28 with TRBJ1-5; D ambiguous. V shed 8 bases and J shed 0 bases, with 8 bases lying between them. The CDR3 has 13 amino acids. Germline values: CDR1 MDHEN, CDR2 SYDVKM. The CDR3 DNA follows: TGTGCCAGCGGGCGCGATAGCAATCAGCCCCAGCATTTT. It yields the protein CASGRDSNQPQHF.

This clonotype was seen repeatedly, ten times or more. The chain uses TRBV12-3 or TRBV12-4 and TRBJ2-2, with 10 bases aligning to TRBD1. This CDR3 contains 15 residues. V shed 5 bases and J 3 bases; nucleotides not matched to a gene: 3. CDR3 residues: CASSPGQGDTGELFF. The CDR3 DNA reads as TGTGCCAGCAGTCCCGGACAGGGGGACACCGGGGAGCTGTTTTTT.

Many counts were recorded for this clonotype. The CDR3 nucleotides are TGTGCCAGCAGTTTCGGGACTAACTATGGCTACACCTTC. It codes for CASSFGTNYGYTF. V gene TRBV12-3 or TRBV12-4 combines with J gene TRBJ1-2; unclear D gene. The CDR3 runs 13 residues. Between the trimmed V and J ends, which lost 3 bases and 0 bases, there was a span of 5 bases.

This clonotype was detected many times. The chain employs TRBV28 and TRBJ1-1, with D unresolved. The ends were cut back, 3 bases at V and 6 bases at J, with 20 bases in the middle. The CDR3 is 16 residues long. The germline gives CDR1 MDHEN, CDR2 SYDVKM. The CDR3 bases are TGTGCCAGCAGTTTGCGGGTAGCGGGTCCCTTTGCTGAAGCTTTCTTT. Protein: CASSLRVAGPFAEAFF.

This clonotype has a count of ten or more. This sequence joins TRBV12-3 or TRBV12-4 and TRBJ1-4; D is perhaps TRBD1 (6 bases). The CDR3 consists of 13 residues. Trimming removed 3 bases at V and 9 bases at J, with 11 bases between. Here the CDR3 reads CASSFGQGKKLFF. The CDR3 region has the DNA TGTGCCAGCAGTTTCGGCCAGGGGAAAAAACTGTTTTTT.

This clonotype came up many times. The genes are TRBV11-2 and TRBJ1-2; no clear D gene. V was pared by 0 bases and J by 3 bases, with 14 bases between. Germline values: CDR1 SGHAT, CDR2 FQNNGV. The CDR3 consists of 16 residues. The CDR3 reads CASSLEAPPGHYGYTF. Written as DNA, the CDR3 is TGTGCCAGCAGCTTAGAGGCCCCTCCCGGACACTATGGCTACACCTTC.

The chain employs TRBV7-9 and TRBJ2-5, with TRBD2 as a possible D gene (6 bases). Germline lookup yields CDR1 SEHNR and CDR2 FQNEAQ (reference sequence). Trimming left V 1 base short and J 2 bases short, with 11 bases between. The CDR3 covers 15 residues. CDR3 protein: CASSLVGLDQETQYF. CDR3 nucleotide sequence: TGTGCCAGCAGCTTAGTGGGACTGGATCAAGAGACCCAGTACTTC.

This clonotype was picked up many times. V is TRBV11-2 and J is TRBJ2-7, with D maybe TRBD1 (6 bases). The V gene lost 4 bases and the J gene lost 1 base, with 11 bases spanning the gap. This CDR3 is 14 amino acids long. Germline V lookup: CDR1 SGHAT, CDR2 FQNNGV. For the CDR3, the DNA is TGTGCCAGCAGCTCAGGGGTAGGGTCCTACGAGCAGTACTTC. Translation gives CASSSGVGSYEQYF.

The chain recombines TRBV6-5 with TRBJ2-3; 11 positions agree with TRBD2. This CDR3 contains 18 residues. V lost 0 bases to trimming and J lost 1 base; unmatched junction nucleotides: 6. Germline CDR1 is MNHEY and CDR2 is SVGAGI. This chain's CDR3 is CASSYSRAGLAGTDTQYF. CDR3 in DNA: TGTGCCAGCAGTTACTCGAGAGCGGGACTAGCGGGCACAGATACGCAGTATTTT.

This chain links TRBV28 with TRBJ1-5; D unclear. The CDR3 spans 15 residues. V was shortened by 1 base and J by 11 bases, with 18 bases between the two germline ends. Germline-derived CDR1 and CDR2 are MDHEN and SYDVKM. CDR3 coding DNA: TGTGCCAGCAGTTTATTCGGCGCTCCGATATCGTCCCAGCATTTT. Amino acids: CASSLFGAPISSQHF.

This chain links TRBV19 with TRBJ2-7; 8 bases map to TRBD1. The CDR3 spans 14 residues. The germline V gene has CDR1 LNHDA and CDR2 SQIVND (reference sequence). The V segment lost 6 bases and the J segment 6 bases; nucleotides outside the gene matches: 10. CDR3 in DNA: TGTGCCAGTAGGATGCGGACAGGGATCGGCGAGCAGTACTTC. It translates to CASRMRTGIGEQYF.

Many counts were recorded for this clonotype. This chain uses TRBV7-6 with TRBJ1-6, with a weak D call TRBD1 (5 bases). Germline V gene lookup returns CDR1 SGHVS and CDR2 FNYEAQ. This CDR3 comprises 13 residues. V dropped 11 bases and J dropped 8 bases, with 16 bases sitting between them. CDR3 coding DNA: TGTGCCGTCAGGGAGTTAGGTTATTCACCCCTCCACTTT. As protein: CAVRELGYSPLHF.

This clonotype was found a few times. This chain joins TRBV12-3 or TRBV12-4 and TRBJ1-1, with D uncertain. V was trimmed by 6 bases and J by 7 bases, leaving 9 bases between them. This CDR3 has 11 residues. The CDR3 coding sequence is TGTGCCAGCAGGATATTTGATGAAGCTTTCTTT. It translates to CASRIFDEAFF.

The rearrangement uses TRBV10-3 and TRBJ2-5, with D perhaps matching TRBD1 (5 bases). Germline values: CDR1 ENHRY, CDR2 SYGVKD. The CDR3 is 15 residues long. V was pared by 3 bases and J by 1 base, with 12 bases between. The CDR3 protein is CAISDPGHLQETQYF. For the CDR3, the DNA is TGTGCCATCAGTGACCCAGGGCATCTCCAAGAGACCCAGTACTTC.